These T cell receptor beta chains were read from a single sample in a study of control samples from healthy donors and cancer patients. TCRdb keeps only in-frame clones here, not all; method: immunoSEQ multiplex PCR. This table has fewer than 95,000 clones, more than 70% appearing once. Source material: blood. These receptors were obtained from a woman aged 40 to 50 in good health. CDR3s include the opening cysteine and the closing phenylalanine or tryptophan. The order of the fields is CDR3 DNA, CDR3 protein, D gene, J gene, clone size, V gene, CDR3 length. A D gene is named only where the DNA matches it firmly. Size is stated for part of the rows, as once, few or many counts, or as a class when the clone is expanded.

CDR3nt: TGTGCCAGCAGCTTAACGGATGAGCAGTTCTTC
CDR3aa: CASSLTDEQFF
d_gene: .
j_gene: TRBJ2-1
abundance: .
v_gene: TRBV7-2
len: 11

CDR3nt: TGTGCCAGCAGCTTAGACCTTCAGGGAGAAGCTTTCTTT
CDR3aa: CASSLDLQGEAFF
d_gene: .
j_gene: TRBJ1-1
abundance: .
v_gene: TRBV7-9
len: 13

CDR3nt: TGTGCCAGCAGTGGACAGGATGGAAACACCATATATTTT
CDR3aa: CASSGQDGNTIYF
d_gene: TRBD1
j_gene: TRBJ1-3
abundance: .
v_gene: TRBV6-2/TRBV6-3
len: 13

CDR3nt: TGTGCCAGCAGCCAAGATGTCGGCCAGCCCCAGCATTTT
CDR3aa: CASSQDVGQPQHF
d_gene: .
j_gene: TRBJ1-5
abundance: few
v_gene: TRBV3-1/TRBV3-2
len: 13

CDR3nt: TGTGCCAGCAGCGTAGAGGGGACAGCGGACGAGCAGTACTTC
CDR3aa: CASSVEGTADEQYF
d_gene: TRBD1
j_gene: TRBJ2-7
abundance: .
v_gene: TRBV9
len: 14

CDR3nt: TGTGCCAGCAGCCATGAAGAGACCCAGTACTTC
CDR3aa: CASSHEETQYF
d_gene: .
j_gene: TRBJ2-5
abundance: .
v_gene: TRBV11-1
len: 11

CDR3nt: TGCGCCAGCAGCTTAGACTTAAATCAGCCCCAGCATTTT
CDR3aa: CASSLDLNQPQHF
d_gene: .
j_gene: TRBJ1-5
abundance: .
v_gene: TRBV5-1
len: 13

CDR3nt: TGTGCCAGCAGCTTGGCATTTCGGGGGAGCGAGCAGTACTTC
CDR3aa: CASSLAFRGSEQYF
d_gene: .
j_gene: TRBJ2-7
abundance: .
v_gene: TRBV5-6
len: 14

CDR3nt: TGTGCCAGCAGCTCTGGGTCGGGGGGCCCCTTCACCGGGGAGCTGTTTTTT
CDR3aa: CASSSGSGGPFTGELFF
d_gene: .
j_gene: TRBJ2-2
abundance: few
v_gene: TRBV3-1/TRBV3-2
len: 17

CDR3nt: TGCGCCAGCAGCTTAAGACAGGGTTTTTTGAATGAGCAGTTCTTC
CDR3aa: CASSLRQGFLNEQFF
d_gene: TRBD1
j_gene: TRBJ2-1
abundance: .
v_gene: TRBV5-1
len: 15

CDR3nt: TGTGCCAGCAGTTTTGGTTACGAGGAGCTGTTTTTT
CDR3aa: CASSFGYEELFF
d_gene: .
j_gene: TRBJ2-2
abundance: .
v_gene: TRBV12-3/TRBV12-4
len: 12

CDR3nt: TGTGCCAGCAGCTCCAAAGACAGGGTGTGGGGCTACACCTTC
CDR3aa: CASSSKDRVWGYTF
d_gene: TRBD1
j_gene: TRBJ1-2
abundance: .
v_gene: TRBV5-6
len: 14

CDR3nt: TGTGCCAGCAGCTTGGGGGACGGTAGAAATACGCAGTATTTT
CDR3aa: CASSLGDGRNTQYF
d_gene: .
j_gene: TRBJ2-3
abundance: .
v_gene: TRBV5-5
len: 14

CDR3nt: TGTGCCACCAGCAGAGATCCGCCAGGGAGTGTCACTGAAGCTTTCTTT
CDR3aa: CATSRDPPGSVTEAFF
d_gene: .
j_gene: TRBJ1-1
abundance: .
v_gene: TRBV15
len: 16

CDR3nt: TGTGCCAGCAGCACCAGGGACAGCGCTGGCTACACCTTC
CDR3aa: CASSTRDSAGYTF
d_gene: TRBD1
j_gene: TRBJ1-2
abundance: .
v_gene: TRBV12-3/TRBV12-4
len: 13

CDR3nt: TGTGCCGCGGGACAGAACTCTGGAAACACCATATATTTT
CDR3aa: CAAGQNSGNTIYF
d_gene: TRBD1
j_gene: TRBJ1-3
abundance: few
v_gene: TRBV7-9
len: 13

CDR3nt: TGCGCCAGCAGCTTGATCGGCACTGAAGCTTTCTTT
CDR3aa: CASSLIGTEAFF
d_gene: .
j_gene: TRBJ1-1
abundance: .
v_gene: TRBV5-1
len: 12

CDR3nt: TGTGCCAGCAGCCAAGGATACGGGGGTGAGCAGTACTTC
CDR3aa: CASSQGYGGEQYF
d_gene: .
j_gene: TRBJ2-7
abundance: .
v_gene: TRBV3-1/TRBV3-2
len: 13

CDR3nt: TGTGCCAGTAGTATTAGGGCACAAACGCCCCAGCCACCCCTCCACTTT
CDR3aa: CASSIRAQTPQPPLHF
d_gene: .
j_gene: TRBJ1-6
abundance: .
v_gene: TRBV19
len: 16

CDR3nt: TGTGCCAGCAGCCTACAAGGGGGTAGCGGGGGCCAAGAGACCCAGTACTTC
CDR3aa: CASSLQGGSGGQETQYF
d_gene: TRBD2
j_gene: TRBJ2-5
abundance: .
v_gene: TRBV7-2
len: 17

CDR3nt: TGTGCCAGCAGCTCCGGGGGGGCTAGCGGGGGCCAAGAGACCCAGTACTTC
CDR3aa: CASSSGGASGGQETQYF
d_gene: TRBD2
j_gene: TRBJ2-5
abundance: .
v_gene: TRBV5-4
len: 17

CDR3nt: TGTGCCAGCAGCTTGAGTGGTGGCAGGGGTAACAACGTCCTGACTTTC
CDR3aa: CASSLSGGRGNNVLTF
d_gene: .
j_gene: TRBJ2-6
abundance: .
v_gene: TRBV5-6
len: 16

CDR3nt: TGTGCTAGTGGTTTCGTTTTCTACGAGCAGTACTTC
CDR3aa: CASGFVFYEQYF
d_gene: .
j_gene: TRBJ2-7
abundance: .
v_gene: TRBV12-5
len: 12

CDR3nt: TGTGCCAGTAGTATAAGCGGGGGACCCTACAATGAGCAGTTCTTC
CDR3aa: CASSISGGPYNEQFF
d_gene: TRBD2
j_gene: TRBJ2-1
abundance: .
v_gene: TRBV19
len: 15

CDR3nt: TGCAGCGTTGGAATGCAAGCTAACTATGGCTACACCTTC
CDR3aa: CSVGMQANYGYTF
d_gene: .
j_gene: TRBJ1-2
abundance: .
v_gene: TRBV29-1
len: 13

CDR3nt: TGTGCCAGCAGCCAAGAGGTGCTAGCGGCGAGCACCGGGGAGCTGTTTTTT
CDR3aa: CASSQEVLAASTGELFF
d_gene: TRBD2
j_gene: TRBJ2-2
abundance: .
v_gene: TRBV14
len: 17

CDR3nt: TGTGCCAGCAGTACCACAGCGTCCTATAATTCACCCCTCCACTTT
CDR3aa: CASSTTASYNSPLHF
d_gene: .
j_gene: TRBJ1-6
abundance: .
v_gene: TRBV27
len: 15

CDR3nt: TGTGCCAGCAGTGAAGCGCGAACCGGGGAGCTGTTTTTT
CDR3aa: CASSEARTGELFF
d_gene: .
j_gene: TRBJ2-2
abundance: .
v_gene: TRBV6-1
len: 13

CDR3nt: TGTGCCAGCAGCTTAGAAGGCCGAGGACGATCACCCCTCCACTTT
CDR3aa: CASSLEGRGRSPLHF
d_gene: .
j_gene: TRBJ1-6
abundance: few
v_gene: TRBV7-2
len: 15

CDR3nt: TGTGCCAGCAGGGGTCCGTTAGTCTGGAACACCGGGGAGCTGTTTTTT
CDR3aa: CASRGPLVWNTGELFF
d_gene: .
j_gene: TRBJ2-2
abundance: .
v_gene: TRBV6-6
len: 16

CDR3nt: TGTGCCAGCAGCCCCTCAGGGGCCAGCTCTGGAAACACCATATATTTT
CDR3aa: CASSPSGASSGNTIYF
d_gene: .
j_gene: TRBJ1-3
abundance: .
v_gene: TRBV7-2
len: 16

CDR3nt: TGTGCCAGCAGCCGGGACAGGGGGAAGCAGTACTTC
CDR3aa: CASSRDRGKQYF
d_gene: TRBD1
j_gene: TRBJ2-7
abundance: .
v_gene: TRBV5-6
len: 12

CDR3nt: TGTGCCTCCTCGATCTTTCAGGGGGGCGGCTCCTACAATGAGCAGTTCTTC
CDR3aa: CASSIFQGGGSYNEQFF
d_gene: .
j_gene: TRBJ2-1
abundance: .
v_gene: TRBV19
len: 17

CDR3nt: TGTGCCAGCCGGGAGATGAGGACAGGGGGTGTTGAAAAACTGTTTTTT
CDR3aa: CASREMRTGGVEKLFF
d_gene: TRBD1
j_gene: TRBJ1-4
abundance: .
v_gene: TRBV27
len: 16

CDR3nt: TGTGCCAGCAGTCGACAGGGGGAGAGCTCTGGAAACACCATATATTTT
CDR3aa: CASSRQGESSGNTIYF
d_gene: TRBD1
j_gene: TRBJ1-3
abundance: few
v_gene: TRBV6-6
len: 16

CDR3nt: TGTGCCAGCACCGTCGGTCGGGGGGGCACAGATACGCAGTATTTT
CDR3aa: CASTVGRGGTDTQYF
d_gene: TRBD2
j_gene: TRBJ2-3
abundance: .
v_gene: TRBV2
len: 15

CDR3nt: TGTGCCAGCAGCCCGGACCTTACAGATACGCAGTATTTT
CDR3aa: CASSPDLTDTQYF
d_gene: .
j_gene: TRBJ2-3
abundance: .
v_gene: TRBV9
len: 13

CDR3nt: TGTGCCACCAGTGATTCCCGGACAGGGGTTTCAGATACGCAGTATTTT
CDR3aa: CATSDSRTGVSDTQYF
d_gene: TRBD1
j_gene: TRBJ2-3
abundance: .
v_gene: TRBV24-1
len: 16

CDR3nt: TGTGCCAGCAACAAACAGGGACTTGGAAACACCATATATTTT
CDR3aa: CASNKQGLGNTIYF
d_gene: .
j_gene: TRBJ1-3
abundance: .
v_gene: TRBV2
len: 14

CDR3nt: TGTGCCAGCAGTAGGGGCGGGACAGGTTTCACTGAAGCTTTCTTT
CDR3aa: CASSRGGTGFTEAFF
d_gene: TRBD1
j_gene: TRBJ1-1
abundance: .
v_gene: TRBV6-5
len: 15